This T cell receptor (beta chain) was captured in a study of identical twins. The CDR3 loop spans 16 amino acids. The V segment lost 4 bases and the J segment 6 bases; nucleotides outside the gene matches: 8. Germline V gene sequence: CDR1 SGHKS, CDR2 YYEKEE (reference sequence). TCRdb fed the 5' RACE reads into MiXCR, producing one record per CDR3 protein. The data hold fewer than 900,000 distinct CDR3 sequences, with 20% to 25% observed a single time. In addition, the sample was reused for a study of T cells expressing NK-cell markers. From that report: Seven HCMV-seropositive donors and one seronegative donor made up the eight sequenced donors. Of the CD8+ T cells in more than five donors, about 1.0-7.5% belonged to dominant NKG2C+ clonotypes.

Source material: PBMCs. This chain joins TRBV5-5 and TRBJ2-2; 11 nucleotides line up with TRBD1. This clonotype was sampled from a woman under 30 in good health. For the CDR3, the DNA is TGTGCCAGCAGCCGAGTGGGACAGGGGGTCTCCGGGGAGCTGTTTTTT. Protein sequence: CASSRVGQGVSGELFF.